This T cell receptor beta chain was retrieved from a study of blood T cells in healthy people across ages. Whole-study findings and limits: Higher diversity, along with more naive CD4+ cells, distinguished long-lived donors from aged donors.

A few counts support this clonotype. Its antigen is unknown. A sample-barcoded 5' primer and a J-beta primer mix were used in a second PCR of about 7 to 12 cycles. MiXCR, applied by TCRdb to the 5' RACE reads, yields one record per CDR3 protein. This sample yields 850,000 to 1,100,000 distinct CDR3 sequences, of which 35% to 45% are seen a single time; about an eighth belongs to the top ten. The receptor was isolated from a man aged 18 to 35 in good health. Sequenced sample: blood.

This chain's CDR3 is CASSLTYRGLIGGYTF. The CDR3 DNA follows: TGTGCCAGCAGTTTAACCTACAGGGGGCTCATTGGTGGCTACACCTTC. This rearrangement joins TRBV27 to TRBJ1-2; 9 nucleotides agree with TRBD1. Per the germline V gene, CDR1 is MNHEY and CDR2 is SMNVEV (reference sequence). The CDR3 consists of 16 residues. V shed 2 bases, J shed 7 bases, and the junction held 11 bases outside the gene matches.